This is a list of T cell receptor beta chains from one sample in a study of blood T cell repertoires in COVID-19. Sequenced by immunoSEQ multiplex PCR; TCRdb stores in-frame clones only, minus some. The sample yields more than 250,000 clones, roughly 85% seen once. Sequenced sample: peripheral blood. These receptors were taken from a middle-aged man with active or convalescent COVID-19. The CDR3 runs from the conserved cysteine through the conserved F or W. Each record gives: D gene, J gene, CDR3 length, V gene, clone size, CDR3 DNA, CDR3 protein. The D gene is left open where the match is weak. Expanded clones are given a class, and other clones once, few, many or no size at all.

-,TRBJ2-3,13,TRBV29-1,-,TGCAGCGTTGGCAGGGGTGGCACAGATACGCAGTATTTT,CSVGRGGTDTQYF
-,TRBJ2-7,12,TRBV12-2,-,TGTGCAAGTCGCTTAGATGCGCACGAGCAGTACTTC,CASRLDAHEQYF
TRBD2,TRBJ2-1,16,TRBV2,-,TGTGCCAGCAGTGAAGAAAGGGCTAGCGGGGGAAATGAGCAGTTCTTC,CASSEERASGGNEQFF
-,TRBJ2-1,16,TRBV7-2,-,TGTGCCAGCAGCTTAGCCCGCCCCTCACAGGGCCATGAGCAGTTCTTC,CASSLARPSQGHEQFF
TRBD1,TRBJ1-2,13,TRBV11-2,once,TGTGCCAGCAAGAGGACAGGGAACTATGGCTACACCTTC,CASKRTGNYGYTF
TRBD1,TRBJ2-1,14,TRBV9,-,TGTGCCAGCAGCGCCGGGACAGGAGAACGGTCGCAGTTCTTC,CASSAGTGERSQFF
TRBD2,TRBJ2-1,17,TRBV7-3,-,TGTGCCAGCAGCGTATCTAGCGGGAGGGCTGGCTACAATGAGCAGTTCTTC,CASSVSSGRAGYNEQFF
TRBD1,TRBJ1-3,16,TRBV5-4,once,TGTGCCAGCAGCTTGGGGGCAGGGGGTACTGGAAACACCATATATTTT,CASSLGAGGTGNTIYF
TRBD1,TRBJ2-7,15,TRBV9,-,TGTGCCAGCAGCGTTGGACAGGCTGCTTCCTACGAGCAGTACTTC,CASSVGQAASYEQYF
TRBD2,TRBJ2-7,13,TRBV19,-,TGTGCCAGTAAAACTAGCGGGATCGACGAGCAGTACTTC,CASKTSGIDEQYF
TRBD1,TRBJ1-3,15,TRBV4-1,-,TGCGCCAGCAGCCAACAACAGGGGGCTGGAAACACCATATATTTT,CASSQQQGAGNTIYF
TRBD1,TRBJ1-1,15,TRBV4-1,-,TGCGCCAGCAGCCAAGACCCGACAGGGGGCACTGAAGCTTTCTTT,CASSQDPTGGTEAFF
-,TRBJ2-5,14,TRBV5-1,-,TGCGCCAGCAGCTGGCAGGGGAGAGGGGAGACCCAGTACTTC,CASSWQGRGETQYF
TRBD1,TRBJ1-2,14,TRBV10-3,-,TGTGCCATCAGGGCCGGGACAGCTAACTATGGCTACACCTTC,CAIRAGTANYGYTF
TRBD2,TRBJ2-5,15,TRBV5-4,-,TGTGCCAGCAGCTTGGAGGCAGCGGGAACGCAGACCCAGTACTTC,CASSLEAAGTQTQYF
TRBD2,TRBJ2-7,15,TRBV18,-,TGTGCCAGCTCACCACCGCTAGCGGGAGGGCAGGTGCAGTACTTC,CASSPPLAGGQVQYF
-,TRBJ1-2,12,TRBV7-9,-,TGTGCCAGCAGCCTCGACAGTTATGGCTACACCTTC,CASSLDSYGYTF
TRBD1,TRBJ2-3,15,TRBV5-8,-,TGTGCCAGCAGCGCCCGACAGGGGGAGAGGGATACGCAGTATTTT,CASSARQGERDTQYF